This T cell receptor beta chain was recorded in a study of graft-versus-host responses after intestinal transplantation. Whole-study context: All recipients were transplanted with multivisceral, liver-intestinal, or isolated intestinal grafts. For approximately three years after anti-thymocyte globulin induction, all recipients took tacrolimus and steroids. Study outcomes and limitations: GvH clones occurred in recipient marrow; some first appeared in ileum or blood.

The CDR3 has 16 amino acids. Looked up from germline, CDR1 is MGHRA and CDR2 is YSYEKL. V was clipped by 0 bases and J by 2 bases, with 12 bases between them. Remarks on this clone: Its matching antigen is unknown.

TCRdb keeps only in-frame clones here, not all; method: immunoSEQ multiplex PCR. This table has over 45,000 clones, roughly 89% appearing once. Material: PBMCs, obtained 26 days after transplant. The sequence came from a human patient who received an intestinal transplant, so some T cells may come from the graft donor. The J gene is TRBJ2-3, the V gene TRBV4-1; D not resolved. This chain's CDR3 is CASSQEGSRSTDTQYF. The CDR3, as DNA: TGCGCCAGCAGCCAAGAAGGAAGCAGGTCCACAGATACGCAGTATTTT.